Listed below are T cell receptor beta chains from one sample, sequenced in a study of technical replicates of blood from a few donors. Using immunoSEQ multiplex PCR, the repertoire was profiled, and TCRdb retains in-frame clones only, with some absent. The sample holds about 76,000 clones, just over 85% seen once. The material sequenced was PBMCs. These receptors came from a human donor in good health. Some clones in this sample may be carry-over from other donors' samples. The conserved cysteine and the conserved F or W are not part of the CDR3 here.

J: TRBJ1-5; V: TRBV30; CDR3: AWSTQGQANQPQH
J: TRBJ2-2; V: TRBV10-1; CDR3: ASSGPGQGGTGELF
J: TRBJ1-1; V: TRBV2; CDR3: ASSVAGGTEAF
J: TRBJ2-3; V: TRBV5-6; CDR3: ASNLAFSGGFTDTQY
J: TRBJ1-1; V: TRBV4-3; CDR3: ASSQDGRQGSDTEAF
J: TRBJ2-1; V: TRBV5-4; CDR3: ASSPPGIGNEQF
J: TRBJ2-2; V: TRBV7-3; CDR3: ASTRGPGANTGELF
J: TRBJ2-7; V: TRBV5-1; CDR3: ASSLATGAYTYEQY
J: TRBJ2-1; V: TRBV7-3; CDR3: ASSQGLQYEQF
J: TRBJ2-1; V: TRBV4-1; CDR3: ASSQDQLVRYEQF
J: TRBJ2-7; V: TRBV30; CDR3: AWSVSAYEQY
J: TRBJ2-3; V: TRBV18; CDR3: ASSARASGSTDTQY
J: TRBJ2-1; V: TRBV18; CDR3: ASSPVETSRWGEQF
J: TRBJ2-1; V: TRBV29-1; CDR3: SVEKGRGSANEQF
J: TRBJ1-5; V: TRBV19; CDR3: ASSPRDRGIQPQH
J: TRBJ2-7; V: TRBV7-3; CDR3: ASSVASGTYEQY
J: TRBJ2-7; V: TRBV30; CDR3: AWRPDTLSEQY
J: TRBJ2-7; V: TRBV18; CDR3: ASSPLADGREQY
J: TRBJ2-5; V: TRBV4-2; CDR3: ASSQGRSGRETQY
J: TRBJ2-7; V: TRBV12-5; CDR3: ASGRPRGGAYEQY
J: TRBJ2-3; V: TRBV7-9; CDR3: ASSLLAGVVPDTQY
J: TRBJ2-2; V: TRBV5-1; CDR3: ASSLAGQAANTGELF
J: TRBJ2-7; V: TRBV4-3; CDR3: ASSHPPVASEQY
J: TRBJ2-2; V: TRBV5-6; CDR3: ASSLWTGANTGELF
J: TRBJ1-2; V: TRBV30; CDR3: AWTRAALGNYGYT
J: TRBJ2-1; V: TRBV6-5; CDR3: ASSYVRGSNHEQF
J: TRBJ2-6; V: TRBV10-3; CDR3: ATAVLAGGSGANVLT
J: TRBJ2-6; V: TRBV7-3; CDR3: ASSLGGGQPGANVLT
J: TRBJ2-3; V: TRBV25-1; CDR3: ASSGGQEDTQY
J: TRBJ1-1; V: TRBV27; CDR3: ASGHRGWTEAF
J: TRBJ1-1; V: TRBV5-1; CDR3: ASKSGGTEAF
J: TRBJ2-1; V: TRBV11-2; CDR3: ASSPPGTSHYNEQF